This T cell receptor (beta chain) is from a study of tumor-infiltrating lymphocytes in primary liver carcinoma. Overall study context: The study enrolled male and female patients aged 30 to 69 years.

The V end was cut by 8 bases, the J end by 2 bases, with 13 bases between. This CDR3 has 12 amino acids. CDR1 is SQVTM, CDR2 ANQGSEA, per germline. Synthesis of TCR beta cDNA was carried out from 450 to 500 ng total RNA with a constant-region primer. A slightly modified ARM-PCR protocol with three nested multiplex PCR rounds produced these TCR beta libraries. In the first two PCR rounds, TRBV1-TRBV30 forward primers were paired with a C-beta reverse primer, and each round lasted 10 cycles. TCRdb reprocessed the multiplex PCR reads with MiXCR, giving one entry per CDR3 protein. The table records around 330,000 distinct CDR3 sequences, 55% to 65% of them present only once. Whole-study results and caveats: Because of bulk unsorted sampling, CD4+ and CD8+ repertoires were not subjected to comparison. Tumor-adjacent and tumor-blood pairs displayed less overlap than did pairs of tumor regions.

This clonotype was observed at least ten times. Its antigen remains unknown. Blood RNA originated from unsorted whole blood, with germline DNA additionally extracted. Those patients suffered from chronic HBV infection and were treatment-naive. The source is a man aged 40-55 years with primary liver carcinoma and hepatitis B virus infection. Sequenced input: peripheral blood. The V call is TRBV29-1, the J call TRBJ2-7; TRBD1 might be the D (6 bases). CDR3 in amino acids: CSITTGPYEQYF. The DNA of the CDR3 is TGCAGCATCACGACAGGTCCCTACGAGCAGTACTTC.